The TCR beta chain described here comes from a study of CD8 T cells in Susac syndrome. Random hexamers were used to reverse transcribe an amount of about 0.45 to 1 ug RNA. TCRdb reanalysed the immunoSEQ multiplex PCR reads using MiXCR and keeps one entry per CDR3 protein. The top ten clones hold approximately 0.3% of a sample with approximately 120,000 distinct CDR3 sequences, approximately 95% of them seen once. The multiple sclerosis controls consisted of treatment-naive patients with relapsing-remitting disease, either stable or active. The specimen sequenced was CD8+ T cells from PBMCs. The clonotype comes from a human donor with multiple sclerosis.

This chain's CDR3 is CASSQSVRFPGRYAQPYGYTF. CDR3 in DNA: TGTGCCAGCAGCCAATCGGTCCGTTTCCCAGGTCGTTACGCCCAGCCCTATGGCTACACCTTC. V is TRBV14 and J is TRBJ1-2; D remains ambiguous. V was trimmed by 2 bases and J by 4 bases, leaving 32 bases between them. The germline V gene has CDR1 SGHDN and CDR2 FVKESK. The CDR3 sequence is 21 residues long. Full variable domain (rest looked up from reference TRBV14 and TRBJ1-2): EAGVTQFPSHSVIEKGQTVTLRCDPISGHDNLYWYRRVMGKEIKFLLHFVKESKQDESGMPNNRFLAERTGGTYSTLKVQPAELEDSGVYFCASSQSVRFPGRYAQPYGYTFGSGTRLTVV.